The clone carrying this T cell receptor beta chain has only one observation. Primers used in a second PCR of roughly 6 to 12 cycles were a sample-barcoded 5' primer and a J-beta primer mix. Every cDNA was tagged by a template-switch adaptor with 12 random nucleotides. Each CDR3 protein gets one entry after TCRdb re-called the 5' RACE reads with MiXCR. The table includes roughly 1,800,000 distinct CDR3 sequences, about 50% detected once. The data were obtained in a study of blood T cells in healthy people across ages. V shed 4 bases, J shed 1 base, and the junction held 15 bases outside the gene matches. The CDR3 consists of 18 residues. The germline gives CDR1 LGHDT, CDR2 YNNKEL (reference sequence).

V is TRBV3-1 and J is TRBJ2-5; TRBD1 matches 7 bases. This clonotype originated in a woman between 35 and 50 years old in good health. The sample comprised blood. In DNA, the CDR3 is TGTGCCAGCAGCCTAAACGACCACAGGGGATGGAGCCAAGAGACCCAGTACTTC. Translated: CASSLNDHRGWSQETQYF.